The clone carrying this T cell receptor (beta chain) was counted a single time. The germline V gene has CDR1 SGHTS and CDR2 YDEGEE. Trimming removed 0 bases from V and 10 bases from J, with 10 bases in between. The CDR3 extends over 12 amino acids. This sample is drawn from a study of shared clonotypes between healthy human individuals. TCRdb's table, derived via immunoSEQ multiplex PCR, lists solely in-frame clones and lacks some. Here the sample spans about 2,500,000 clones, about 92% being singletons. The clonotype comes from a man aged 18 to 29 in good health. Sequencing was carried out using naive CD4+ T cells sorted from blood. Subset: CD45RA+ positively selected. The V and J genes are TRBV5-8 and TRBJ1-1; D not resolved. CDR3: CASSLEAGRAFF. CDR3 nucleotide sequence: TGTGCCAGCAGCTTGGAGGCCGGGAGAGCTTTCTTT.